The following is a T cell receptor (beta chain) sequence with its context. Antigen specificity is unknown. This entry belongs to a study of post-analysis software for immune sequencing data. Study-wide points: When patients were compared with controls, 4 or 5 TRBV segments were more frequent, TRBV5-6, TRBV5-1 and TRBV20-1 among them. The F measure placed samples prepared in the same batch into strongly shared clusters.

Researchers reported that TCR beta cDNA libraries carried unique molecular identifiers. TCRdb itself ran the PCR reads through MiXCR, one entry per CDR3 protein. The data contain 750,000 to 950,000 distinct CDR3 sequences, roughly 50% of them singletons. Trimming cost V 0 bases and J 5 bases; bases outside gene matches: 8. The germline V gene encodes CDR1 SGHDT and CDR2 YYEEEE. The CDR3 runs to 16 residues. The chain couples TRBV5-6 to TRBJ2-5, with TRBD2 matching over 9 bases. The receptor comes from a girl aged 10-17 years with multiple sclerosis. Input material: blood. CDR3 DNA sequence: TGTGCCAGCAGCTTGGCTGGCGGGGGGGCTATCGAGACCCAGTACTTC. It codes for CASSLAGGGAIETQYF. The full variable domain, with the rest looked up from reference TRBV5-6 and TRBJ2-5, is DAGVTQSPTHLIKTRGQQVTLRCSPKSGHDTVSWYQQALGQGPQFIFQYYEEEERQRGNFPDRFSGHQFPNYSSELNVNALLLGDSALYLCASSLAGGGAIETQYFGPGTRLLVL.